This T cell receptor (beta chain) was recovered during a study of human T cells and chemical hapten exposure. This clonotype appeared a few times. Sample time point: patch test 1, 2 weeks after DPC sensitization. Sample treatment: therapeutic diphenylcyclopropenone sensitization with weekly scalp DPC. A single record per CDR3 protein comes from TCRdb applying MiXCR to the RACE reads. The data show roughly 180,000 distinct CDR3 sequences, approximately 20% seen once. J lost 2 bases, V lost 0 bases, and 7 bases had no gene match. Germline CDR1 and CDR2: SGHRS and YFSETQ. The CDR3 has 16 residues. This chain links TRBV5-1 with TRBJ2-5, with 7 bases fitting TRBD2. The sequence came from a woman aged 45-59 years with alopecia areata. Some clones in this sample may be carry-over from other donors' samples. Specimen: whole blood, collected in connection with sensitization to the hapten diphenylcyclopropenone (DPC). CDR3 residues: CASSLGSAGRQETQYF. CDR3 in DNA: TGCGCCAGCAGCTTGGGGTCAGCGGGACGGCAAGAGACCCAGTACTTC.